Below are 18 T cell receptor beta chains sequenced from a single sample in a study of T cells expressing NK-cell markers. TCRdb processed the 5' RACE reads again and assigns one entry to each CDR3 protein, with no DNA. This sample's clone table lists about 410,000 distinct CDR3 sequences. Sequenced: blood T cells: a sorted CD56 or NKG2C T cell subset, CD4+ or CD8+ T cells, or bulk PBMC T cells (not recorded which). The receptors derive from a woman in her forties or fifties in good health.

CDR3 amino acids: CASSRGDRLGFKTLGLGNQPQHF. V gene TRBV7-9 combines with J gene TRBJ1-5; TCRdb reports TRBD1, a call that lacks DNA to check it against. CDR1 SEHNR and CDR2 FQNEAQ come from the germline V gene (reference sequence). The length of the CDR3 is 23 residues.

This chain links TRBV9 with TRBJ2-7; no DNA is available, so the TRBD2 call from TCRdb remains unchecked. This CDR3 has 19 residues. Germline values: CDR1 SGDLS, CDR2 YYNGEE. The chain's CDR3 is CASSPRGGGGLGRSYEQYF.

The chain employs TRBV12-3 or TRBV12-4 and TRBJ2-3. The CDR3 runs to 14 residues. CDR3 sequence reads: CASSLGSLTDTQYF.

The rearrangement uses TRBV7-2 and TRBJ2-5. The CDR3 totals 12 residues. CDR1 and CDR2 (germline): SGHTA, FQGNSA. The CDR3: CASSLSRETQYF.

The CDR3 protein is CASSPKAGTRAFF. The V call is TRBV11-3, the J call TRBJ1-1; the D call of TRBD1 rests on TCRdb alone, since no DNA is present to check it. CDR3 length: 13 residues. CDR1 is SGHNT, CDR2 YENEEA, per germline.

This chain links TRBV9 with TRBJ2-1. CDR3 length: 15 amino acids. Germline V gives CDR1 SGDLS, CDR2 YYNGEE. CDR3 region: CASSVSGRGDNEQFF. The variable domain in full, completed from reference TRBV9 and TRBJ2-1, reads DSGVTQTPKHLITATGQRVTLRCSPRSGDLSVYWYQQSLDQGLQFLIQYYNGEERAKGNILERFSAQQFPDLHSELNLSSLELGDSALYFCASSVSGRGDNEQFFGPGTRLTVL.

The V call is TRBV21-1, the J call TRBJ2-5; there is no DNA to check the TCRdb D call of TRBD1. TRBV21-1 is an annotated pseudogene. There are 14 residues in the CDR3. The CDR3 reads CASNPTGGQETQYF.

The gene calls are TRBV12-3 or TRBV12-4 and TRBJ2-3; TCRdb's D call, TRBD1, is unchecked because there is no DNA. The CDR3 extends over 13 amino acids. The CDR3 reads CASIRGSTDTQYF.

The CDR3 is CASSLGIYEQYF. This sequence joins TRBV12-3 or TRBV12-4 and TRBJ2-7. The CDR3 covers 12 residues.

The chain uses TRBV7-6 and TRBJ2-7; TCRdb picks TRBD2, but there is no DNA to check that call. This CDR3 is 16 amino acids long. Germline values: CDR1 SGHVS, CDR2 FNYEAQ. CDR3 sequence reads: CASSLGTSGSSYEQYF.

The V gene is TRBV6-1, the J gene TRBJ2-2. The CDR3 consists of 14 residues. Looked up from germline, CDR1 is MNHNS and CDR2 is SASEGT. CDR3 loop: CASGVLRLTGELFF.

The chain has TRBV28 and TRBJ1-2; checking the TCRdb D call of TRBD1 is not possible without DNA. The germline gives CDR1 MDHEN, CDR2 SYDVKM. CDR3 length: 15 amino acids. CDR3 in amino acids: CASSSGTGEVYGYTF.

The V call is TRBV2, the J call TRBJ2-1; TCRdb gives TRBD1 as the D gene, but with no DNA this cannot be confirmed. Germline V gene lookup returns CDR1 SNHLY and CDR2 FYNNEI. The CDR3 length is 15 residues. This CDR3 reads CASSEQGAVRGEQFF.

The V and J genes are TRBV10-3 and TRBJ2-1; with no DNA, the TCRdb D assignment of TRBD1 cannot be verified. This CDR3 is built from 14 residues. Germline V lookup: CDR1 ENHRY, CDR2 SYGVKD. Here the CDR3 reads CAGSQDNSYNEQFF.

J is TRBJ1-1 and V is TRBV12-3 or TRBV12-4. The CDR3 spans 14 residues. CDR3 residues: CASSFLSLWNEAFF.

The J gene is TRBJ2-1, the V gene TRBV7-2; the TCRdb D gene call, TRBD2, has no DNA to confirm it. CDR1 is SGHTA, CDR2 FQGNSA, per germline. This CDR3 is built from 14 residues. The CDR3 spells CASSTLAGYNEQFF. Full variable domain (outside the CDR3, taken from reference TRBV7-2 and TRBJ2-1): GAGVSQSPSNKVTEKGKDVELRCDPISGHTALYWYRQSLGQGLEFLIYFQGNSAPDKSGLPSDRFSAERTGGSVSTLTIQRTQQEDSAVYLCASSTLAGYNEQFFGPGTRLTVL.

The V gene is TRBV20-1, the J gene TRBJ2-6. The CDR3 sequence is 16 residues long. Germline loops: CDR1 DFQATT, CDR2 SNEGSKA (reference sequence). This CDR3 reads CSARGGGDSGANVLTF.

The chain has TRBV19 and TRBJ2-1; TCRdb names TRBD1, which stays unverified in the absence of DNA. CDR3 length: 11 amino acids. The germline gives CDR1 LNHDA, CDR2 SQIVND (reference sequence). The CDR3 protein is CASIHRTEQFF.